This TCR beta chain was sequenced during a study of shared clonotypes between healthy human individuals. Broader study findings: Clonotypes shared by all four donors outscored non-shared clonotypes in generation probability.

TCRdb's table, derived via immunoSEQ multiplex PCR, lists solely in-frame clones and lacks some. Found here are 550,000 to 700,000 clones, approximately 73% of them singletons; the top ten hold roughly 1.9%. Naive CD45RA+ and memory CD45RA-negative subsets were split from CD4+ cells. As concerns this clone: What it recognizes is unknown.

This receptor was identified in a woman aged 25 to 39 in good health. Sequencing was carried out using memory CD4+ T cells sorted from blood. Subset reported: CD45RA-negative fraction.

For the CDR3, the DNA is TGTGCCAGCAGCCGAGGACGGAATTCACCCCTCCACTTT. Amino acid sequence: CASSRGRNSPLHF. The V and J genes are TRBV11-2 and TRBJ1-6; D remains ambiguous. Trimming removed 5 bases from V and 7 bases from J, with 9 bases in between. The CDR3 has 13 amino acids. Germline V gene lookup returns CDR1 SGHAT and CDR2 FQNNGV.